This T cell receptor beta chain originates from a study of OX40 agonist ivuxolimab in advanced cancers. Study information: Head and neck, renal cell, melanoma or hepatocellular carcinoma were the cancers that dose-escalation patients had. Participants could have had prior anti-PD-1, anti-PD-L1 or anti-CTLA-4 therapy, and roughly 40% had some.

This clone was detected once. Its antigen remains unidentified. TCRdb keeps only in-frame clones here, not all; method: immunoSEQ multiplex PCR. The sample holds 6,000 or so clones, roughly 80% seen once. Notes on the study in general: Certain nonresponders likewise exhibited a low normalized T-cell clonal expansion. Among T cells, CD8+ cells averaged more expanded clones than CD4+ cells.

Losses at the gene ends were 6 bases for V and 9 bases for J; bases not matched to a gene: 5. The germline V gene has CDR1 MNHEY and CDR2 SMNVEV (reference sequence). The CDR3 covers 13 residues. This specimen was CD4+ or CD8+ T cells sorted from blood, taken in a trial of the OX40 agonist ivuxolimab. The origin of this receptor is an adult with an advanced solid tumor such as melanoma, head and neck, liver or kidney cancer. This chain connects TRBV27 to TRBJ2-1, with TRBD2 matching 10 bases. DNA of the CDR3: TGTGCCAGCAGCGGGACTAGCGAAGGTGAGCAGTTCTTC. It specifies CASSGTSEGEQFF.